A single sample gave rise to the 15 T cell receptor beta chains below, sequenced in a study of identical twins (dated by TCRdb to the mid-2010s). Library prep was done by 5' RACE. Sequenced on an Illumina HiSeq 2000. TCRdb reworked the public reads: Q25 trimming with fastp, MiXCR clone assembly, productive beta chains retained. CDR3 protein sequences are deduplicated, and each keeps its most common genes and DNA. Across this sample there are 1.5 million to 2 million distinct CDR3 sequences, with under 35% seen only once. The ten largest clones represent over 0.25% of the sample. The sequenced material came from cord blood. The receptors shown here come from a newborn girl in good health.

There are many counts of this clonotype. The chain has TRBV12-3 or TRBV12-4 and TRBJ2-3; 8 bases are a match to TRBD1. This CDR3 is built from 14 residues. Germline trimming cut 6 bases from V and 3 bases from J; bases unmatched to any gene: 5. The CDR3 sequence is CASRRDRRTDTQYF. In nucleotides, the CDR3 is TGTGCCAGCAGGCGGGACAGGAGGACAGATACGCAGTATTTT.

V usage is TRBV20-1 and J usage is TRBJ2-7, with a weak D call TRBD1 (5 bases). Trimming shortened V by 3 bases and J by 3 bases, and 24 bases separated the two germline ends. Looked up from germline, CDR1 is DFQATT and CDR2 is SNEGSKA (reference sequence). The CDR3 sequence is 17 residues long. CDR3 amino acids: CSASKDEWGVSFYEQYF. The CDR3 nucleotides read TGCAGTGCTAGCAAGGACGAATGGGGCGTTAGTTTCTACGAGCAGTACTTC.

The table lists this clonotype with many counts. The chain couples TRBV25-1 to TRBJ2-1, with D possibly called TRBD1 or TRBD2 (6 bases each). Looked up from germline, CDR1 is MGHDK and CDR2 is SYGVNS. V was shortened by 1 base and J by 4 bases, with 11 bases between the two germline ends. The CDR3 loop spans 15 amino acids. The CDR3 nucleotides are TGTGCCAGCAGTGAATCGGGGGCGTCATACAATGAGCAGTTCTTC. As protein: CASSESGASYNEQFF.

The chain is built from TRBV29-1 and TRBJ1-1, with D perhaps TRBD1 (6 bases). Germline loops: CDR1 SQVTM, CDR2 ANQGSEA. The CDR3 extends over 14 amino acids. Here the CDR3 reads CSWGQGLGNTEAFF. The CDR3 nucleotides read TGCTCCTGGGGGCAGGGGCTGGGGAACACTGAAGCTTTCTTT.

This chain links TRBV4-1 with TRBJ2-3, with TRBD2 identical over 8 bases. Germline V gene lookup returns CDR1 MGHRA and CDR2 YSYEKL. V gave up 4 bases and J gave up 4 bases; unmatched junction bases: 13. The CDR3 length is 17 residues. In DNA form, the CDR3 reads TGCGCCAGCAGCCCCGGGAGGGCCTCGAGGATCTCAGATACGCAGTATTTT. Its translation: CASSPGRASRISDTQYF.

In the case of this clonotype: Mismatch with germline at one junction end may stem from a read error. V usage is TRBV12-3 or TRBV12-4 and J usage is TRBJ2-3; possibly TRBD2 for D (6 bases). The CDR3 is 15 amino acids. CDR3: CASSPTSWGTDAQYF. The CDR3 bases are TGTGCCAGCAGTCCAACTAGCTGGGGCACAGATGCGCAGTATTTT.

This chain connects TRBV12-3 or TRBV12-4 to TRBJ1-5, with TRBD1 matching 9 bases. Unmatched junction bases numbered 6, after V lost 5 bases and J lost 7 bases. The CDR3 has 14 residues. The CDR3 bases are TGTGCCAGCAGTAAGGACAGGGGTAGCCAGCCCCAGCATTTT. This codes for CASSKDRGSQPQHF.

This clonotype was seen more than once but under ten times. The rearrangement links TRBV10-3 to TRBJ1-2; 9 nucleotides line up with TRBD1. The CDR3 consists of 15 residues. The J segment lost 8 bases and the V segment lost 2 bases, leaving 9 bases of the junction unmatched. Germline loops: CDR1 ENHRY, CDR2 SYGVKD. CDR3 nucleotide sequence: TGTGCCATCAGTGAGCCCTCCCGGGACAGGGAGGGCTACACCTTC. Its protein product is CAISEPSRDREGYTF.

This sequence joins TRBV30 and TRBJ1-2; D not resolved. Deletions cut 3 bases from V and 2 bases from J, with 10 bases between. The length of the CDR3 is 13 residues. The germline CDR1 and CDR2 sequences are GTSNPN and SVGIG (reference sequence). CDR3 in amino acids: CAWRDGKNYGYTF. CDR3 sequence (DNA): TGTGCCTGGAGGGACGGCAAGAACTATGGCTACACCTTC.

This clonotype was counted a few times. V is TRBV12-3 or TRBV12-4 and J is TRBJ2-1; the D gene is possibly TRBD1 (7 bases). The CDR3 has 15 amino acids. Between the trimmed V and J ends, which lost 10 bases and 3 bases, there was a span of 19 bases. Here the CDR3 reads CATISPGGIYNEQFF. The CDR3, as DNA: TGTGCCACAATTTCCCCAGGGGGGATCTACAATGAGCAGTTCTTC.

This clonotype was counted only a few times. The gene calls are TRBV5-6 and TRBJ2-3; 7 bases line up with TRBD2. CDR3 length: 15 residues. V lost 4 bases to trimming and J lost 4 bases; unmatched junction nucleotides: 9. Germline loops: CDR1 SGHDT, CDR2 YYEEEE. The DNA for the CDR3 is TGTGCCAGCAGCCTATTTGGGCGGGAGTCAGATACGCAGTATTTT. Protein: CASSLFGRESDTQYF.

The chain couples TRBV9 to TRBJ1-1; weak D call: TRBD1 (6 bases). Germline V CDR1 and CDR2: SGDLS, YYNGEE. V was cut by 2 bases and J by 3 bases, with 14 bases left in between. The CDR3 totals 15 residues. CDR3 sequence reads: CASSVGGGGYTEAFF. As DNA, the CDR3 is TGTGCCAGCAGCGTGGGGGGAGGGGGATACACTGAAGCTTTCTTT. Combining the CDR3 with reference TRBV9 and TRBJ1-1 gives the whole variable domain DSGVTQTPKHLITATGQRVTLRCSPRSGDLSVYWYQQSLDQGLQFLIQYYNGEERAKGNILERFSAQQFPDLHSELNLSSLELGDSALYFCASSVGGGGYTEAFFGQGTRLTVV.

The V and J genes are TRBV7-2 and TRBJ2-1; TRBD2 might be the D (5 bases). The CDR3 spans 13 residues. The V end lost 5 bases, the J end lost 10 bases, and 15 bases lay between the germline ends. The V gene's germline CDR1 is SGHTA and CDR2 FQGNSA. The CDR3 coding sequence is TGTGCCAGCAGCGCCCGAACTAGAGGGGAGCAGTTCTTC. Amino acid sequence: CASSARTRGEQFF.

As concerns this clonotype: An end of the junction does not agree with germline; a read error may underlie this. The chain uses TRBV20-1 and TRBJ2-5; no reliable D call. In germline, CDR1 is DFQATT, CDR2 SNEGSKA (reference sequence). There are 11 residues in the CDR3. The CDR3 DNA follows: TGCAGTGCTAGCCGCCAAGGGACCCAGTACTTC. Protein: CSASRQGTQYF.

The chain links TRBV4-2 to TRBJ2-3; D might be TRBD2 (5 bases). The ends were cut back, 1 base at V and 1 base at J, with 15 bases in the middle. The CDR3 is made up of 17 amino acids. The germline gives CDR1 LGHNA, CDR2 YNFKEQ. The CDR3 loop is CASSQAPRGSGTDTQYF. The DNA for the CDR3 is TGTGCCAGCAGCCAAGCCCCCCGGGGTAGCGGCACAGATACGCAGTATTTT.